A selection of T cell receptor beta chains follows, all from one sample in a study of long-term antiretroviral therapy in people with HIV. Measured with immunoSEQ multiplex PCR; TCRdb has only the in-frame clones, and not every one. This table holds some 33,000 clones, about 80% found once. The sample here was unsorted PBMCs, taken 0.6 years after starting antiretroviral therapy. These receptors were obtained from a man between 18 and 29 years old with HIV. CDR3s include the opening cysteine and the closing phenylalanine or tryptophan. A D gene is named only where the DNA matches it firmly. Some rows mark clone size as missing; the rest say once, few, many or name a class of expanded clone.

j_gene | abundance | v_gene | d_gene | CDR3aa | CDR3nt
TRBJ2-1 | - | TRBV10-2 | - | CASSLGPTYEQFF | TGCGCCAGCAGTCTAGGACCAACCTATGAGCAGTTCTTC
TRBJ2-7 | - | TRBV6-1 | - | CAVTRSSYEQYF | TGTGCCGTGACGCGTAGCTCCTACGAGCAGTACTTC
TRBJ1-3 | - | TRBV7-8 | - | CASSPIATLPGNTIYF | TGTGCCAGCAGCCCAATAGCGACCCTCCCAGGAAACACCATATATTTT
TRBJ2-1 | - | TRBV7-3 | - | CASSLGGEQFF | TGTGCCAGCAGCTTAGGTGGGGAGCAGTTCTTC
TRBJ2-1 | - | TRBV18 | TRBD2 | CASSPLPGGTYNEQFF | TGTGCCAGCTCACCACTTCCGGGGGGTACCTACAATGAGCAGTTCTTC
TRBJ2-5 | - | TRBV5-1 | TRBD1 | CASSLTGGHETQYF | TGCGCCAGCAGCTTAACAGGGGGCCACGAGACCCAGTACTTC
TRBJ2-5 | - | TRBV5-1 | - | CASSRDKQETQYF | TGCGCCAGCAGCCGGGACAAACAAGAGACCCAGTACTTC
TRBJ1-1 | - | TRBV5-4 | - | CASSFLFSEAFF | TGTGCCAGCAGCTTCTTGTTCTCTGAAGCTTTCTTT
TRBJ2-5 | - | TRBV4-1 | TRBD2 | CASSQAASGSQETQYF | TGCGCCAGCAGCCAAGCGGCTAGCGGGAGCCAAGAGACCCAGTACTTC
TRBJ2-7 | - | TRBV29-1 | TRBD2 | CSVVGTSGRSYEQYF | TGCAGCGTTGTAGGGACTAGCGGGAGGTCCTACGAGCAGTACTTC
TRBJ1-5 | - | TRBV19 | - | CASSIDFTQPQHF | TGTGCCAGTAGTATAGATTTTACGCAGCCCCAGCATTTT
TRBJ1-4 | - | TRBV9 | - | CASSVFAGANEKLFF | TGTGCCAGCAGCGTATTTGCAGGGGCTAATGAAAAACTGTTTTTT
TRBJ2-1 | - | TRBV7-3 | - | CASSPGLSSYNEQFF | TGTGCCAGCAGCCCGGGGCTTAGCTCCTACAATGAGCAGTTCTTC
TRBJ2-3 | - | TRBV28 | - | CASSYLEDTQYF | TGTGCCAGCAGTTATTTAGAAGATACGCAGTATTTT
TRBJ2-7 | - | TRBV19 | TRBD2 | CASAAGSGPIYEQYF | TGTGCCAGTGCGGCGGGTAGCGGGCCAATCTACGAGCAGTACTTC
TRBJ1-5 | - | TRBV5-6 | - | CASSLRAGNQPQHF | TGTGCCAGCAGCTTGAGGGCAGGGAATCAGCCCCAGCATTTT
TRBJ2-7 | - | TRBV5-1 | TRBD2 | CASSPAAGGWYEQYF | TGCGCCAGCAGCCCGGCAGCGGGGGGCTGGTACGAGCAGTACTTC
TRBJ2-3 | - | TRBV9 | TRBD2 | CASSVYSGLTDTQYF | TGTGCCAGCAGCGTATATAGCGGGCTCACAGATACGCAGTATTTT
TRBJ2-1 | once | TRBV9 | TRBD2 | CASSPSGRVSYNEQFF | TGTGCCAGCAGCCCTAGCGGGAGGGTGAGCTACAATGAGCAGTTCTTC
TRBJ1-2 | - | TRBV14 | - | CASSQVAAPNYGYTF | TGTGCCAGCAGCCAAGTGGCGGCCCCTAACTATGGCTACACCTTC
TRBJ1-1 | - | TRBV5-5 | - | CASSLRRENTEAFF | TGTGCCAGCAGCTTGCGCAGGGAGAACACTGAAGCTTTCTTT
TRBJ1-5 | - | TRBV5-8 | TRBD1 | CASSLGDRGQPQHF | TGTGCCAGCAGCTTGGGGGACAGGGGTCAGCCCCAGCATTTT
TRBJ2-7 | - | TRBV11-2 | - | CASSLTWGERTYEQYF | TGTGCCAGCAGCTTAACGTGGGGAGAGAGGACCTACGAGCAGTACTTC
TRBJ2-2 | - | TRBV5-1 | - | CASSLNSGTGELFF | TGCGCCAGCAGCTTAAATTCGGGAACCGGGGAGCTGTTTTTT
TRBJ2-7 | - | TRBV18 | - | CASSPARAGVDEQYF | TGTGCCAGCTCACCGGCCCGAGCAGGGGTGGACGAGCAGTACTTC
TRBJ1-1 | - | TRBV6-5 | - | CASRDRAGDTEAFF | TGTGCCAGCAGGGACCGGGCAGGGGACACTGAAGCTTTCTTT
TRBJ1-2 | - | TRBV28 | - | CASNYRSAYGYTF | TGTGCCAGCAATTACCGTTCAGCCTATGGCTACACCTTC
TRBJ2-7 | - | TRBV9 | - | CASSASGARLYEQYF | TGTGCCAGCAGCGCCTCGGGAGCCCGACTCTACGAGCAGTACTTC
TRBJ2-3 | - | TRBV7-2 | - | CASSLMDRKDTQYF | TGTGCCAGCAGCTTAATGGACCGGAAGGATACGCAGTATTTT
TRBJ2-6 | - | TRBV5-1 | - | CASSLSGSGANVLTF | TGCGCCAGCAGCTTGTCAGGGTCTGGGGCCAACGTCCTGACTTTC
TRBJ2-5 | - | TRBV6-5 | TRBD1 | CASRRDRVGGTQYF | TGTGCCAGCAGGCGAGACAGGGTTGGTGGGACCCAGTACTTC
TRBJ2-5 | - | TRBV9 | - | CASRASLGVYQETQYF | TGTGCCAGCAGGGCAAGCCTCGGGGTTTACCAAGAGACCCAGTACTTC
TRBJ1-1 | - | TRBV6-5 | - | CASSIGQTNTEAFF | TGTGCCAGCAGCATAGGACAGACGAACACTGAAGCTTTCTTT
TRBJ2-1 | - | TRBV6-1 | - | CAVLGGLFEQFF | TGTGCGGTTTTGGGGGGGCTGTTTGAGCAGTTCTTC
TRBJ2-5 | - | TRBV7-9 | TRBD1 | CASSFGGQPQETQYF | TGTGCCAGCAGCTTTGGGGGACAGCCCCAAGAGACCCAGTACTTC
TRBJ2-5 | - | TRBV28 | TRBD1 | CASSLGRWGRGMRETQYF | TGTGCCAGCAGTTTAGGTCGTTGGGGCAGGGGGATGCGGGAGACCCAGTACTTC
TRBJ2-3 | - | TRBV10-1 | - | CASREEGTDTQYF | TGCGCCAGCAGAGAGGAGGGCACAGATACGCAGTATTTT
TRBJ2-1 | - | TRBV5-1 | TRBD2 | CASSVGLADHNEQFF | TGCGCCAGCAGTGTCGGACTAGCGGATCACAATGAGCAGTTCTTC
TRBJ1-1 | - | TRBV7-9 | - | CASSLQKGWPECEAFF | TGTGCCAGCAGCTTACAGAAGGGATGGCCTGAATGTGAAGCTTTCTTT
TRBJ1-1 | - | TRBV20-1 | - | CSAKRRTEAFF | TGCAGTGCTAAGCGCAGGACCGAAGCTTTCTTT
TRBJ1-1 | - | TRBV6-5 | - | CASGAGNTEAFF | TGTGCCAGTGGGGCAGGGAACACTGAAGCTTTCTTT
TRBJ2-1 | few | TRBV7-8 | - | CASSLWGFNEQFF | TGTGCCAGCAGCTTATGGGGTTTCAATGAGCAGTTCTTC
TRBJ2-7 | - | TRBV18 | TRBD1 | CASSPTGQARGDEQYF | TGTGCCAGCTCACCTACGGGACAGGCCAGGGGTGACGAGCAGTACTTC
TRBJ2-7 | - | TRBV28 | TRBD2 | CASSLGTSGSYEQYF | TGTGCCAGCAGTCTAGGGACTAGCGGGAGCTACGAGCAGTACTTC